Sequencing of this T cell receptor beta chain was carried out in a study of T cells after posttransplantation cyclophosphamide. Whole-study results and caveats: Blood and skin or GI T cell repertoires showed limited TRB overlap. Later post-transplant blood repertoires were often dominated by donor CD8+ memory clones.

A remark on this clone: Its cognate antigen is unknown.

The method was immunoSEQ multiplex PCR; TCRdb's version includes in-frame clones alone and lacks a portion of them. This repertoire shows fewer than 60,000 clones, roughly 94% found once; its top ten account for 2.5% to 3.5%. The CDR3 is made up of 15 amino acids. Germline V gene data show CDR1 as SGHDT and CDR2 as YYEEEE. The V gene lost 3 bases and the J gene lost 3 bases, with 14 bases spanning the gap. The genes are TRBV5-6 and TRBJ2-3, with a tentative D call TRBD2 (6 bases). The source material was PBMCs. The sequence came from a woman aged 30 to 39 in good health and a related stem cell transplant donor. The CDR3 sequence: CASSWSGSLTDTQYF. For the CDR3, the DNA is TGTGCCAGCAGCTGGTCCGGGAGCTTGACAGATACGCAGTATTTT.